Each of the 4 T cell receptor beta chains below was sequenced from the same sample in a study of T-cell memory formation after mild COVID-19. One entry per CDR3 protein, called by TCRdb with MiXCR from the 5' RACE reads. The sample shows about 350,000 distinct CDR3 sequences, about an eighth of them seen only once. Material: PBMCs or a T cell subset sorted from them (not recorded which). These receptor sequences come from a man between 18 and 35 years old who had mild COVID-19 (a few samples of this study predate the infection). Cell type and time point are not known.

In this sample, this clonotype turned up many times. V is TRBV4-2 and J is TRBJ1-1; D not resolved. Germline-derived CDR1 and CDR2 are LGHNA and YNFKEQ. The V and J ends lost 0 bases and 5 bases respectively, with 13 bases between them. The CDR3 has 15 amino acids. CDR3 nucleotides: TGTGCCAGCAGCCAAGAGTGGGTAGGTGGAACTGAAGCTTTCTTT. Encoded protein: CASSQEWVGGTEAFF.

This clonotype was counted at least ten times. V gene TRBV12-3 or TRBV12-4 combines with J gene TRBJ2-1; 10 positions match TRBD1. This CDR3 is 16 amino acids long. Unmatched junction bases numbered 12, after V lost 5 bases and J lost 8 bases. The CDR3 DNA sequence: TGTGCCAGCAGTGCCGACAGGGGGCCGATGGGAGATGAGCAGTTCTTC. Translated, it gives CASSADRGPMGDEQFF.

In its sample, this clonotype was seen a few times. The CDR3 protein is CASSGTYRTDTQYF. In DNA form, the CDR3 reads TGTGCCAGCAGTGGGACATATCGCACAGATACGCAGTATTTT. The chain combines TRBV12-3 or TRBV12-4 with TRBJ2-3; a possible D gene is TRBD1 (6 bases). CDR3 length equals 14 residues. Trimming shortened V by 5 bases and J by 1 base, and 10 bases separated the two germline ends.

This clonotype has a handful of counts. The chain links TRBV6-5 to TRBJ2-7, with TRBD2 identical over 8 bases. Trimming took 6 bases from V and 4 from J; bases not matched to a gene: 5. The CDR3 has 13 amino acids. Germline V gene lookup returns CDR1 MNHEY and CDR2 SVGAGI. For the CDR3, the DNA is TGTGCCAGCAGCCCCCCGGGGGGGTACGAGCAGTACTTC. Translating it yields CASSPPGGYEQYF.